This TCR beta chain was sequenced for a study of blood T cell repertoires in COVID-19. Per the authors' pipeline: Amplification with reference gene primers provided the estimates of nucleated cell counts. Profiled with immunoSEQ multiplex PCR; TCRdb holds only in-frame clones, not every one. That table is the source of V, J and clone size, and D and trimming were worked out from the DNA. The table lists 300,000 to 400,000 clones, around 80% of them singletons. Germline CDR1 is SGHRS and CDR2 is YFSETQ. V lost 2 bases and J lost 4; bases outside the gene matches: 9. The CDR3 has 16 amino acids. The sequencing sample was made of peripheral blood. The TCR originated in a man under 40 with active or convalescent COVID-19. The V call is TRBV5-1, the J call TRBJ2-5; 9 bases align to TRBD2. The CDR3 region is CASSFEAGGERETQYF. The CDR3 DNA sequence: TGCGCCAGCAGCTTCGAAGCGGGGGGAGAGCGAGAGACCCAGTACTTC.